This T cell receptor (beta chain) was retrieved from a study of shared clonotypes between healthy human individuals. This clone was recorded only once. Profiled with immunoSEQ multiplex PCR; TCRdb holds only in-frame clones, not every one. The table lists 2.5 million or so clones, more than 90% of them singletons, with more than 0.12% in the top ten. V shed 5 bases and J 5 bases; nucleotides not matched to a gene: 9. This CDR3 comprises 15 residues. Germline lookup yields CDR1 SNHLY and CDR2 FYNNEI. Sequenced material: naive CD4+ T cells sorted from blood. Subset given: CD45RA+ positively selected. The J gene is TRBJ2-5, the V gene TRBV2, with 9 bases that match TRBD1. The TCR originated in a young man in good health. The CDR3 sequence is CASSHRDRVIETQYF. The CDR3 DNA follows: TGTGCCAGCAGTCACCGGGACAGGGTAATTGAGACCCAGTACTTC.